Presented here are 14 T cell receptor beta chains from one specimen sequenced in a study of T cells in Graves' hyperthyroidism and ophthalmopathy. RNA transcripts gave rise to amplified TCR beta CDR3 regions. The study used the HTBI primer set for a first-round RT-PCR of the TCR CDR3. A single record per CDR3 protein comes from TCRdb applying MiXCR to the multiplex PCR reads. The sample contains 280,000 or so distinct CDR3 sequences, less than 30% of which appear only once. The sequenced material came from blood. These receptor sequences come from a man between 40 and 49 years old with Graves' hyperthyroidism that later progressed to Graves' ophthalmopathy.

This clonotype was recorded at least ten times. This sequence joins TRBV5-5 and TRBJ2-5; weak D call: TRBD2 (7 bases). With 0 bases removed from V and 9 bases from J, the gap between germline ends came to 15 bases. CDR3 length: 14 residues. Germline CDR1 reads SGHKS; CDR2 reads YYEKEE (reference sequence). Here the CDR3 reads CASSLGGRGGAQYF. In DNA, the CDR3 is TGTGCCAGCAGCTTGGGTGGCAGGGGAGGGGCCCAGTACTTC.

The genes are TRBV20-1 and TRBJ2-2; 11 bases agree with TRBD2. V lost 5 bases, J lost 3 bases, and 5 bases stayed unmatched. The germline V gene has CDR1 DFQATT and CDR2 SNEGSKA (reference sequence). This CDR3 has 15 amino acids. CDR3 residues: CSAQGLADYTGELFF. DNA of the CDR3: TGCAGTGCTCAGGGACTAGCGGATTACACCGGGGAGCTGTTTTTT.

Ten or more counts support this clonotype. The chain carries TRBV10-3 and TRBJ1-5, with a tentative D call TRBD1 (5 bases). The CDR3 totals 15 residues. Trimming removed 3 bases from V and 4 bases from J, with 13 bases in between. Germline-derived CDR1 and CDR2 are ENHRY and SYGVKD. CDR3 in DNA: TGTGCCATCAGTGAAGCTTCGGGGCCTAATCAGCCCCAGCATTTT. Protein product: CAISEASGPNQPQHF.

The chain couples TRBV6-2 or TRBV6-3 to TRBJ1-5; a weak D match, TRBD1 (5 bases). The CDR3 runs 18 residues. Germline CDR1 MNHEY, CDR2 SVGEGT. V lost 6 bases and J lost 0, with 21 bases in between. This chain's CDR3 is CASSANGARGYSNQPQHF. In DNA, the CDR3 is TGTGCCAGCAGCGCAAACGGGGCCCGCGGATATAGCAATCAGCCCCAGCATTTT.

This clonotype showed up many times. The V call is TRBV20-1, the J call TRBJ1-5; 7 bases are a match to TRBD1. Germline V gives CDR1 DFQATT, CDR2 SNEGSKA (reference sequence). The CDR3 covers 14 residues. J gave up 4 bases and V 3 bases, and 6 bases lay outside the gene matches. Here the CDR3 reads CSASEGQLNQPQHF. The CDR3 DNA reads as TGCAGTGCTAGTGAGGGACAGCTTAATCAGCCCCAGCATTTT.

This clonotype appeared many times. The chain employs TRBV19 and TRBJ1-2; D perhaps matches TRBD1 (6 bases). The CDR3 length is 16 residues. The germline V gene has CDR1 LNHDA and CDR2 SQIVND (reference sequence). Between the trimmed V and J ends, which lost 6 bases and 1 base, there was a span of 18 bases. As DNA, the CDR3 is TGTGCCAGTAGGAACCTACAGGGAAGGGGTAACTATGGCTACACCTTC. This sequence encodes CASRNLQGRGNYGYTF.

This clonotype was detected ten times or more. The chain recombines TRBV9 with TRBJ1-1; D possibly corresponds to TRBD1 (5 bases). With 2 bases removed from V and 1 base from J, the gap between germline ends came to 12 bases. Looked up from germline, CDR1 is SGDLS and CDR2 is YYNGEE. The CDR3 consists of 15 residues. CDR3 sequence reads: CASSVWDGQNTEAFF. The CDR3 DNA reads TGTGCCAGCAGCGTTTGGGACGGCCAGAACACTGAAGCTTTCTTT. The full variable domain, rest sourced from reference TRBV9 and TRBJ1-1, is DSGVTQTPKHLITATGQRVTLRCSPRSGDLSVYWYQQSLDQGLQFLIQYYNGEERAKGNILERFSAQQFPDLHSELNLSSLELGDSALYFCASSVWDGQNTEAFFGQGTRLTVV.

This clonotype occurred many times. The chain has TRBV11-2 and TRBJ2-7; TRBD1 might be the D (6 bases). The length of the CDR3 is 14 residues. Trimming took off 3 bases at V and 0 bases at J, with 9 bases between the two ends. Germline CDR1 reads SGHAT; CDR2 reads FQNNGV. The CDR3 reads CASSLDSTSYEQYF. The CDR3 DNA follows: TGTGCCAGCAGCTTGGACAGCACCTCCTACGAGCAGTACTTC.

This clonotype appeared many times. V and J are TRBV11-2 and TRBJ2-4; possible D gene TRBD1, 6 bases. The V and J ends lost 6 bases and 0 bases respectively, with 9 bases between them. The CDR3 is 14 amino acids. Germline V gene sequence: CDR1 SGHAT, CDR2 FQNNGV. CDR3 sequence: CASRLTGAKNIQYF. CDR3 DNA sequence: TGTGCCAGCAGACTGACAGGAGCCAAAAACATTCAGTACTTC.

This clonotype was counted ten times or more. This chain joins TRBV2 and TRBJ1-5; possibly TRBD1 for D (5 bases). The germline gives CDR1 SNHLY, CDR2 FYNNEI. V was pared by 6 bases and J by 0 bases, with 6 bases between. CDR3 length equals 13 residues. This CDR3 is CASRGDSNQPQHF. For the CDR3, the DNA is TGTGCCAGCAGAGGGGATAGCAATCAGCCCCAGCATTTT.

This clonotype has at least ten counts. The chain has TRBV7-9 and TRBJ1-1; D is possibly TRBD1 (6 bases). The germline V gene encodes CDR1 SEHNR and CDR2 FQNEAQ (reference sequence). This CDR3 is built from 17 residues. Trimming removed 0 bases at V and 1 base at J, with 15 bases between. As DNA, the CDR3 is TGTGCCAGCAGCTTAGCGCTGGGCAGGGGCGAGAACACTGAAGCTTTCTTT. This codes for CASSLALGRGENTEAFF.

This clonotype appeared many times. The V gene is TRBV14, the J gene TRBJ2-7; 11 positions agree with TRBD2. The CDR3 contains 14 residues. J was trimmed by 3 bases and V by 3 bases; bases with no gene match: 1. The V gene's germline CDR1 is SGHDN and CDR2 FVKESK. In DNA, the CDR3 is TGTGCCAGCAGCCAGGGACTAGCGGACTACGAGCAGTACTTC. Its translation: CASSQGLADYEQYF.

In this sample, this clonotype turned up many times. Here the CDR3 DNA reads TGCAGTGCTATCGAGGGGGGGGCCTACGAGCAGTACTTC. It codes for CSAIEGGAYEQYF. This chain links TRBV20-1 with TRBJ2-7, with a weak D call TRBD2 (7 bases). Per the germline V gene, CDR1 is DFQATT and CDR2 is SNEGSKA (reference sequence). The CDR3 loop spans 13 amino acids. V lost 4 bases and J lost 2, with 12 bases in between.

DNA for the CDR3: TGTGCCATGACTAGGTTTGATCGCCCAGATACGCAGTATTTT. Residues: CAMTRFDRPDTQYF. The gene calls are TRBV18 and TRBJ2-3, with TRBD2 as a possible D gene (6 bases). This CDR3 has 14 amino acids. CDR1 is KGHSH, CDR2 LQKENI, per germline. Trimming took 10 bases from V and 4 from J, leaving 18 bases between them.